This T cell receptor (beta chain) was sequenced during a study of T cell responses to AZD1222 COVID-19 vaccine. Study-level findings and limits: Possibly, clonal diversity was underestimated; donors were largely white British and included more females.

Concerning this clone itself: As yet, its antigen is unknown.

Germline V gene data show CDR1 as DFQATT and CDR2 as SNEGSKA (reference sequence). The V end lost 3 bases, the J end lost 1 base, and 11 bases lay between the germline ends. This CDR3 has 14 residues. Sequenced by immunoSEQ multiplex PCR; TCRdb stores in-frame clones only, minus some. The sample gives some 130,000 clones, about 87% of which show up once; 1.9% is in the top ten. The sequencing here drew on peripheral blood, taken on day 0 of AZD1222 vaccination. The receptor was isolated from an adult in good health. This chain uses TRBV20-1 with TRBJ2-3; D remains unclear. In DNA form, the CDR3 reads TGCAGTGCTAGTAGCCCTTTAGGCACAGATACGCAGTATTTT. Protein product: CSASSPLGTDTQYF.